This record concerns one T cell receptor beta chain sequence. The target antigen is unknown. This sample was taken from a study of cytomegalovirus exposure and HLA in healthy donors. Study-wide results and limits: Immune exposure was documented only through CMV serostatus. Later analysis revealed greater clonal expansion in HLA-associated TCR beta chains than in equally common others.

13 Jbeta primers and 60 Vbeta primers were used for the PCR. Generated by immunoSEQ multiplex PCR, the TCRdb table keeps only in-frame clones and is missing some. The profile shows more than 140,000 clones, 70% to 85% of them singletons. The sample was PBMCs. This clonotype originated in a woman between 40 and 50 years old in good health and CMV-seronegative.

Here the CDR3 DNA reads TGCGCCAGCAGCCAAGGGAGAGGATATCAGCCCCAGCATTTT. It yields the protein CASSQGRGYQPQHF. The chain combines TRBV4-3 with TRBJ1-5; D is undetermined. Between the trimmed V and J ends, which lost 1 base and 5 bases, there was a span of 9 bases. The germline CDR1 and CDR2 sequences are LGHNA and YSLEER. The CDR3 length is 14 residues.